The next 17 T cell receptor beta chains were all read from a single sample in a study of shared clonotypes between healthy human individuals. Naive CD8 cells comprised CD45RO-negative, CCR7-positively selected cells, excluding terminally differentiated effector memory CD45RA+ cells. The protocol was immunoSEQ multiplex PCR, while the TCRdb copy is restricted to in-frame clones and leaves out a portion. The table records around 1,900,000 clones, 90% to 95% of them present only once. The material sequenced was naive CD8+ T cells from PBMCs. The origin of the receptors is a man between 18 and 29 years old in good health. Some clones in this sample may be carry-over from other donors' samples.

The chain links TRBV6-5 to TRBJ2-3, with D unclear. CDR1 is MNHEY, CDR2 SVGAGI, per germline. The CDR3 extends over 13 amino acids. The V end lost 2 bases, the J end lost 1 base, and 4 bases lay between the germline ends. CDR3 sequence (DNA): TGTGCCAGCAGTTACGATGGCACAGATACGCAGTATTTT. As protein: CASSYDGTDTQYF.

A single count supports this clone. This sequence joins TRBV7-2 and TRBJ2-1; a possible D gene is TRBD1 (7 bases). Germline V gene lookup returns CDR1 SGHTA and CDR2 FQGNSA. This CDR3 contains 16 residues. V was pared by 4 bases and J by 0 bases, with 13 bases between. In DNA, the CDR3 is TGTGCCAGCAGCTACAGGGGAGGAAGCTCCTACAATGAGCAGTTCTTC. It translates to CASSYRGGSSYNEQFF.

This clone was found once. The genes are TRBV30 and TRBJ1-1, with D possibly matching TRBD1 (5 bases). The CDR3 has 11 amino acids. Germline-derived CDR1 and CDR2 are GTSNPN and SVGIG (reference sequence). The CDR3: CAEGIFTEAFF. The DNA for the CDR3 is TGTGCAGAGGGGATATTCACTGAAGCTTTCTTT.

This sequence joins TRBV12-5 and TRBJ2-1; D unclear. In germline, CDR1 is LGHNT, CDR2 FRNRAP. V was shortened by 1 base and J by 3 bases, with 19 bases between the two germline ends. The CDR3 sequence is 18 residues long. CDR3 bases: TGTGCTAGTGGTTTGGCCCCCCCGGGTAGGGAAGGCTACAATGAGCAGTTCTTC. Translation: CASGLAPPGREGYNEQFF.

Turning to this clone: Additional DNA sequences in this sample encode the identical CDR3. V gene TRBV9 combines with J gene TRBJ2-7, with 8 bases lining up with TRBD1. Trimming at V came to 3 bases and at J to 4 bases, leaving 6 bases not matched to a gene. Germline values: CDR1 SGDLS, CDR2 YYNGEE. CDR3 length: 14 amino acids. CDR3 loop: CASSAGQGRYEQYF. CDR3 bases: TGTGCCAGCAGCGCCGGACAGGGCCGTTACGAGCAGTACTTC. Full variable domain (missing parts from reference TRBV9 and TRBJ2-7): DSGVTQTPKHLITATGQRVTLRCSPRSGDLSVYWYQQSLDQGLQFLIQYYNGEERAKGNILERFSAQQFPDLHSELNLSSLELGDSALYFCASSAGQGRYEQYFGPGTRLTVT.

The genes are TRBV29-1 and TRBJ2-2; D tentatively fits TRBD1 or TRBD2 (5 bases each). V lost 7 bases and J lost 6, with 15 bases in between. Germline V CDR1 and CDR2: SQVTM, ANQGSEA. This CDR3 is built from 13 residues. This CDR3 reads CSARTSGPGELFF. DNA of the CDR3: TGCAGCGCCCGTACCTCGGGGCCCGGGGAGCTGTTTTTT.

This rearrangement joins TRBV7-9 to TRBJ1-2; TRBD1 matches 10 bases. V was clipped by 5 bases and J by 2 bases; unmatched bases: 11. Germline V CDR1 and CDR2: SEHNR, FQNEAQ (reference sequence). The CDR3 contains 17 residues. CDR3 region: CASSRGQDRGYNYGYTF. For the CDR3, the DNA is TGTGCCAGCAGCCGGGGCCAGGACAGGGGGTACAACTATGGCTACACCTTC.

V usage is TRBV28 and J usage is TRBJ2-5; TRBD1 is a possible D gene (5 bases). This CDR3 comprises 14 residues. Trimming took off 4 bases at V and 1 base at J, with 10 bases between the two ends. Germline V gives CDR1 MDHEN, CDR2 SYDVKM. The CDR3 is CASSYGQGQETQYF. CDR3 in DNA: TGTGCCAGCAGTTACGGGCAGGGCCAAGAGACCCAGTACTTC.

This clone was recorded a few times. This chain joins TRBV7-9 and TRBJ1-1; D call uncertain. This CDR3 comprises 12 residues. Trimming shortened V by 5 bases and J by 4 bases, and 8 bases separated the two germline ends. Germline values: CDR1 SEHNR, CDR2 FQNEAQ (reference sequence). The CDR3 reads CASSVQSTEAFF. The CDR3 DNA sequence: TGTGCCAGCAGCGTCCAGTCCACTGAAGCTTTCTTT.

V and J are TRBV5-4 and TRBJ2-3; TRBD2 is a possible D gene (7 bases). V lost 5 bases and J 2 bases, leaving 15 bases between the germline ends. This CDR3 is 15 amino acids long. Germline CDR1 SGHNT, CDR2 YYREEE (reference sequence). In DNA form, the CDR3 reads TGTGCCAGCAGGCCAGGGAGGGGGACCACAGATACGCAGTATTTT. Translated, it gives CASRPGRGTTDTQYF.

The chain links TRBV10-3 to TRBJ2-3; TRBD2 matches at 8 bases. Trimming removed 11 bases from V and 4 bases from J; junction bases left unmatched: 11. Germline CDR1 and CDR2: ENHRY and SYGVKD. The CDR3 length is 14 residues. CDR3 region: CAVIPAGVSDTQYF. In nucleotides, the CDR3 is TGTGCCGTAATCCCAGCGGGAGTTTCAGATACGCAGTATTTT.

The V gene is TRBV5-4, the J gene TRBJ1-2, with D possibly being TRBD1 (5 bases). The germline V gene has CDR1 SGHNT and CDR2 YYREEE (reference sequence). There are 14 residues in the CDR3. V lost 8 bases to trimming and J lost 3 bases, with 17 bases between them. The CDR3 DNA sequence: TGTGCCAGTTTCCTCCGGGACGGCGACTATGGCTACACCTTC. Its translation: CASFLRDGDYGYTF. Drawing the rest from reference TRBV5-4 and TRBJ1-2, the complete variable domain is ETGVTQSPTHLIKTRGQQVTLRCSSQSGHNTVSWYQQALGQGPQFIFQYYREEENGRGNFPPRFSGLQFPNYSSELNVNALELDDSALYLCASFLRDGDYGYTFGSGTRLTVV.

The chain couples TRBV5-5 to TRBJ2-7; 10 bases are shared with TRBD1. Trimming at V came to 4 bases and at J to 7 bases, leaving 8 bases not matched to a gene. Per germline, CDR1 SGHKS and CDR2 YYEKEE (reference sequence). This CDR3 has 14 residues. CDR3 bases: TGTGCCAGCAGCCCGCGACAGGGGGCGGGTGAGCAGTACTTC. Translating it yields CASSPRQGAGEQYF.

The J gene is TRBJ1-2, the V gene TRBV6-1; 9 bases match TRBD1. The CDR3 covers 13 residues. V lost 5 bases and J lost 6; bases outside the gene matches: 4. Germline V lookup: CDR1 MNHNS, CDR2 SASEGT. CDR3 in DNA: TGTGCCAGCAGTCCGGACAGGGGTAATGGCTACACCTTC. This sequence encodes CASSPDRGNGYTF.

This sequence joins TRBV5-4 and TRBJ2-1, with no clear D. V was shortened by 4 bases and J by 4 bases, with 9 bases between the two germline ends. The CDR3 extends over 13 amino acids. In germline, CDR1 is SGHNT, CDR2 YYREEE (reference sequence). The CDR3 bases are TGTGCCAGCAGCCACCTCCTTTACAATGAGCAGTTCTTC. It yields the protein CASSHLLYNEQFF.

The chain couples TRBV7-9 to TRBJ1-1, with D tentatively TRBD1 (6 bases). Between the trimmed V and J ends, which lost 6 bases and 1 base, there was a span of 18 bases. Germline CDR1 is SEHNR and CDR2 is FQNEAQ (reference sequence). The CDR3 loop spans 16 amino acids. The CDR3 sequence: CASRSTIQGRNTEAFF. The CDR3 DNA reads TGTGCCAGCAGGAGCACAATACAGGGTAGGAACACTGAAGCTTTCTTT.

The chain links TRBV19 to TRBJ2-2; D is unclear. Between the trimmed V and J ends, which lost 4 bases and 4 bases, there was a span of 16 bases. The CDR3 runs to 16 residues. Germline V gives CDR1 LNHDA, CDR2 SQIVND (reference sequence). The CDR3 DNA sequence: TGTGCCAGTAGTACCTTTTGGGTGGGATCCACCGGGGAGCTGTTTTTT. Protein product: CASSTFWVGSTGELFF.